This T cell receptor (beta chain) is from a study of T cell changes during pregnancy in multiple sclerosis. Assay used: immunoSEQ multiplex PCR; TCRdb lists only in-frame clones, some missing. The sample records more than 65,000 clones, approximately 92% being singletons. The germline V gene encodes CDR1 MNHNY and CDR2 SVGAGI (reference sequence). V lost 0 bases and J lost 4, with 12 bases in between. The CDR3 has 15 residues. This clone appeared a single time. The TCR originated in a female donor with multiple sclerosis, enrolled in a pregnancy study. The sequencing here drew on CD4+ T cells from peripheral blood mononuclear cells, taken before pregnancy. The chain has TRBV6-6 and TRBJ1-1; D possibly corresponds to TRBD1 (5 bases). The CDR3 nucleotides read TGTGCCAGCAGTTACTCCCCAGGGTGGAGCACTGAAGCTTTCTTT. Its translation is CASSYSPGWSTEAFF.